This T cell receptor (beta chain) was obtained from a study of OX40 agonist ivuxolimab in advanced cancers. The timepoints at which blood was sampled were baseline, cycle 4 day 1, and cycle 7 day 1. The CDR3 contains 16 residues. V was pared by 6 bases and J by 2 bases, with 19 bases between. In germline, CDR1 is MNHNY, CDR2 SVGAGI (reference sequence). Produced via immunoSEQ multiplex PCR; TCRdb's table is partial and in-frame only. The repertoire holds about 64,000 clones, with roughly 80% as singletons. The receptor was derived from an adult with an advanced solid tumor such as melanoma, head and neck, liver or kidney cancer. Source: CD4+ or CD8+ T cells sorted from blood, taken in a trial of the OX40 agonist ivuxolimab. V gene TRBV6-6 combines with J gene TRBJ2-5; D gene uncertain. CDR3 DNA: TGTGCCAGCAGCAACTCTAGAACCGCTAGGCAAGAGACCCAGTACTTC. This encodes CASSNSRTARQETQYF.